This T cell receptor (beta chain) derives from a study of CD8+ T cells in alopecia areata. General observations from the study: The study found higher clonality in lesional than normal scalp, especially in alopecia totalis/universalis.

RNA, once extracted, was reverse transcribed into cDNA for use as the sequencing template. Method: immunoSEQ multiplex PCR; TCRdb's copy keeps in-frame clones and lacks some. The sample records hundreds of thousands of clones, roughly 69% being singletons. On this clone itself: Its target is not known.

This CDR3 has 15 amino acids. Germline CDR1 is LNHNV and CDR2 is YYDKDF (reference sequence). V trimming: 3 bases; J trimming: 6 bases; junction bases outside the gene matches: 7. The chain combines TRBV15 with TRBJ2-3, with 9 bases aligning to TRBD2. The receptor comes from a human donor with alopecia areata. The source was CD4+ T cells sorted from blood, collected at week 0. The CDR3, as DNA: TGTGCCACCAGCAGGCCCAAGCGGGGGGCCGATACGCAGTATTTT. Translating it yields CATSRPKRGADTQYF.